This paragraph reports one T cell receptor (beta chain). What it binds is not known. This sample is part of a study of T cell responses to AZD1222 COVID-19 vaccine. The study's findings and limits: In the spike-specific TCR repertoire, nearly half reportedly target unmutated variant regions. Researchers report vaccine-associated CD4 TCRs spanning spike, with dominance at 160-218 and 743-854.

The protocol was immunoSEQ multiplex PCR, while the TCRdb copy is restricted to in-frame clones and leaves out a portion. The sample has 100,000 to 150,000 clones, 70% to 90% seen once. V was pared by 5 bases and J by 4 bases, with 19 bases of the junction left unmatched. This CDR3 is 18 amino acids long. From germline, CDR1 is MNHEY and CDR2 SMNVEV (reference sequence). The origin of this receptor is an adult in good health. Sequencing used peripheral blood, obtained on day 0 of AZD1222 vaccination. The V gene is TRBV27, the J gene TRBJ1-2; 7 nucleotides match TRBD1. CDR3: CASSLYRDILGGLYGYTF. The CDR3 nucleotides read TGTGCCAGCAGTCTATACCGGGACATCCTAGGGGGCCTCTATGGCTACACCTTC.